Presented here are 26 T cell receptor beta chains from one specimen sequenced in a study of tumor and adjacent non-tumor tissue in lung cancer. Three rounds of nested PCR, following a modified ARM-PCR protocol, produced the TCRbeta library. TCRdb itself ran the multiplex PCR reads through MiXCR, one entry per CDR3 protein. This sample has about 110,000 distinct CDR3 sequences, with about 61% found just once. The template was RNA from unsorted bulk tissue. More than 3 cm separated this lung sample from the edge of the tumor. The material sequenced was distant non-tumor lung tissue. All receptors come from a man between 60 and 70 years old with non-small cell lung cancer.

As concerns this clonotype: This may come from a read error, since a much larger clone is one base off. This sequence joins TRBV6-5 and TRBJ2-7; D possibly corresponds to TRBD1 (6 bases). CDR3 length: 15 residues. The V end was cut by 4 bases, the J end by 2 bases, with 15 bases between. CDR1 is MNHEY, CDR2 SVGAGI, per germline. The CDR3 sequence: CASSFSAQGPYEQYF. The CDR3 DNA is TGTGCCAGCAGTTTCTCAGCCCAGGGGCCCTACGAGCAGTACTTC.

This clonotype was observed at least ten times. The chain employs TRBV12-5 and TRBJ2-1, with D possibly TRBD2 on 5 matching bases. This CDR3 has 13 residues. Germline V gene sequence: CDR1 LGHNT, CDR2 FRNRAP. Trimming cost V 7 bases and J 7 bases, with 14 bases left between them. The CDR3 sequence: CASVDGIGNEQFF. The CDR3 DNA follows: TGTGCTAGTGTCGACGGGATTGGAAATGAGCAGTTCTTC.

In the case of this clonotype: A read error is likely, as this CDR3 ends without the conserved phenylalanine or tryptophan. The chain is built from TRBV6-5 and TRBJ2-3; perhaps D is TRBD1 or TRBD2 (5 bases each). Germline V gene lookup returns CDR1 MNHEY and CDR2 SVGAGI. The length of the CDR3 is 16 residues. As DNA, the CDR3 is TGTGCCAGCAGTTACTCGGACGAGCGGTACACAGGTACGCAGTATCTT. Translated: CASSYSDERYTGTQYL.

Note on this clonotype: The junction shows a germline mismatch at one end, possibly a read error. This chain links TRBV20-1 with TRBJ2-3; D may be TRBD2 (5 bases). In germline, CDR1 is DFQATT, CDR2 SNEGSKA (reference sequence). The CDR3 runs 14 residues. CDR3 sequence reads: CSARVAGSTDAQYF. The CDR3 region has the DNA TGCAGTGCGAGGGTGGCGGGCAGCACAGATGCGCAGTATTTT.

The chain uses TRBV29-1 and TRBJ2-7; D assignment may be TRBD1 or TRBD2 (5 bases each). Germline V gene sequence: CDR1 SQVTM, CDR2 ANQGSEA. The CDR3 is 13 amino acids. The V and J ends lost 3 bases and 7 bases respectively, with 16 bases between them. The CDR3 reads CSVDLGKGREQYF. The DNA of the CDR3 is TGCAGCGTTGACCTTGGGAAGGGGAGAGAGCAGTACTTC.

The V gene is TRBV20-1, the J gene TRBJ2-3; TRBD1 might be the D (6 bases). V was pared by 6 bases and J by 7 bases, with 14 bases between. Germline assignment: CDR1 DFQATT and CDR2 SNEGSKA (reference sequence). CDR3 length: 12 residues. The CDR3 DNA reads TGCAGTGCGGCAGGGGTGGCATATACGCAGTATTTT. Its translation: CSAAGVAYTQYF.

This clonotype was seen many times. The chain uses TRBV5-4 and TRBJ2-1, with unresolved D. Trimming took 5 bases from V and 4 from J, leaving 10 bases between them. Germline assignment: CDR1 SGHNT and CDR2 YYREEE (reference sequence). CDR3 size: 13 residues. CDR3 region: CASRKDSYNEQFF. The CDR3 region has the DNA TGTGCCAGCAGAAAGGATTCTTACAATGAGCAGTTCTTC.

This clonotype was recorded many times. The chain uses TRBV5-8 and TRBJ2-7; 9 nucleotides agree with TRBD1. This CDR3 region has 15 residues. Germline V CDR1 and CDR2: SGHTS, YDEGEE. Germline trimming cut 1 base from V and 6 bases from J; bases unmatched to any gene: 8. CDR3 nucleotides: TGTGCCAGCAGCTTGTTGGGACAGGGTGTCGGCGAGCAGTACTTC. Translation gives CASSLLGQGVGEQYF.

Comments on this clonotype: One end of the junction does not line up with germline, which may come from a read error. The chain employs TRBV12-3 or TRBV12-4 and TRBJ2-3, with no clear D. This CDR3 has 13 amino acids. Here the CDR3 reads CASNLFEADTQYF. DNA of the CDR3: TGTGCCAGCAATTTATTCGAGGCAGATACACAGTATTTT.

As regards this clonotype: One end of the junction is discordant with germline, which a read error may explain. The gene calls are TRBV29-1 and TRBJ2-1; the D is unclear. Germline assignment: CDR1 SQVTM and CDR2 ANQGSEA. CDR3 length equals 15 residues. In DNA, the CDR3 is TGCAACGTTGAGAGTAAACACAGCTCCTACAATGAGCAGTTCTTC. Its translation is CNVESKHSSYNEQFF.

As to this clonotype: A read error may be the cause here, since a much bigger clone is one base away. This chain connects TRBV6-2 or TRBV6-3 to TRBJ2-1, with a possible D match to TRBD2 (6 bases). This CDR3 contains 15 residues. The germline gives CDR1 MNHEY, CDR2 SVGEGT. The CDR3 here is CASIKSGSLYSEQFF. CDR3 nucleotide sequence: TGTGCCAGCATAAAAAGCGGGTCCCTATACAGTGAGCAGTTCTTC.

This clonotype was counted many times. The chain recombines TRBV5-1 with TRBJ2-1; tentatively, D is TRBD1 (6 bases). This CDR3 is built from 15 residues. Germline assignment: CDR1 SGHRS and CDR2 YFSETQ. Deletions cut 4 bases from V and 1 base from J, with 12 bases between. The CDR3 spells CASSEDSASYNEQFF. DNA of the CDR3: TGCGCCAGCAGCGAGGACAGTGCTTCCTACAATGAGCAGTTCTTC.

For this clonotype: Likely a read error: the CDR3 ends without its conserved phenylalanine or tryptophan. Because the CDR3's place on the DNA is in doubt, the DNA is left out and the CDR3 is given as listed by TCRdb. The rearrangement links TRBV5-1 to TRBJ2-2. 13 amino acids form the CDR3, both terminal residues included. Germline CDR1 is SGHRS and CDR2 is YFSETQ. This CDR3 reads CASSWKNTGEQFS.

V is TRBV11-1 and J is TRBJ1-6; D is undetermined. V lost 5 bases and J lost 10, with 12 bases in between. There are 13 residues in the CDR3. Looked up from germline, CDR1 is SGHAT and CDR2 is FQDESV (reference sequence). Here the CDR3 DNA reads TGTGCCAGCAGCACGGACTCGTTGTCACCCCTCCACTTT. It specifies CASSTDSLSPLHF.

This clonotype was seen many times. The V call is TRBV6-5, the J call TRBJ1-1; D perhaps matches TRBD1 (5 bases). The CDR3 is 15 residues long. Germline assignment: CDR1 MNHEY and CDR2 SVGAGI. Trimming took 2 bases from V and 1 from J, leaving 11 bases between them. CDR3 protein: CASSYAGDGNTEAFF. The DNA for the CDR3 is TGTGCCAGCAGTTACGCGGGGGACGGGAACACTGAAGCTTTCTTT.

Concerning this clonotype itself: A much bigger clone sits one base away, suggesting this may be a read error. This CDR3 is CASSSPGLKGNQSQHF. As DNA, the CDR3 is TGTGCCAGCAGTTCCCCAGGGCTTAAGGGCAATCAGTCCCAGCATTTT. The chain uses TRBV6-2 or TRBV6-3 and TRBJ1-5; tentatively, D is TRBD1 (5 bases). This CDR3 contains 16 residues. Germline V gives CDR1 MNHEY, CDR2 SVGEGT.

Comments on this clonotype: A clone one base away is much larger, so this may be a read error. The V and J genes are TRBV7-9 and TRBJ2-5; D is perhaps TRBD1 or TRBD2 (6 bases each). Per germline, CDR1 SEHNR and CDR2 FQNEAQ (reference sequence). There are 16 residues in the CDR3. V was pared by 1 base and J by 5 bases, with 17 bases between. This CDR3 is CASSLVGSRGGETQYF. The CDR3 DNA reads as TGTGCCAGCAGCTTAGTAGGGTCCAGAGGGGGGGAGACCCAGTACTTC.

The V call is TRBV5-1, the J call TRBJ2-5, with 7 positions matching TRBD1. The CDR3 has 18 residues. Germline V gene data show CDR1 as SGHRS and CDR2 as YFSETQ. V lost 0 bases to trimming and J lost 9 bases; unmatched junction nucleotides: 20. The CDR3 protein is CASSLEGTARGDSMAQYF. As DNA, the CDR3 is TGCGCCAGCAGCTTGGAAGGGACAGCCCGAGGGGACAGTATGGCCCAGTACTTC.

In regard to this clonotype: The conserved phenylalanine or tryptophan normally closing the CDR3 is absent here, so this likely arose from a read error. Because the CDR3's place on the DNA is in doubt, the DNA is left out and the CDR3 is given as listed by TCRdb. The V gene is TRBV10-3, the J gene TRBJ2-1; the D segment call TRBD1 is taken from the table without a DNA check. The germline gives CDR1 ENHRY, CDR2 SYGVKD. The CDR3 region is 11 residues in length, termini included. The CDR3 here is CAIYRGNEQFA.

The sample holds a few counts of this clonotype. This chain uses TRBV11-3 with TRBJ2-1; TRBD2 might be the D (6 bases). Trimming took off 8 bases at V and 7 bases at J, with 18 bases between the two ends. Germline CDR1 reads SGHNT; CDR2 reads YENEEA. There are 14 residues in the CDR3. CDR3 sequence: CASYWEGLTNEQFF. DNA of the CDR3: TGTGCCAGCTACTGGGAAGGACTAACGAATGAGCAGTTCTTC.

To note about this clonotype: Possible read error: a much larger clone is one base away. This sequence joins TRBV5-1 and TRBJ1-5, with D possibly TRBD1 on 5 matching bases. CDR1 is SGHRS and CDR2 is YFSETQ in the germline V gene. CDR3 length: 16 residues. The CDR3 here is CTSSLGLAGSNQPQHF. CDR3 DNA: TGCACCAGCAGCTTAGGATTGGCAGGGAGCAATCAGCCCCAGCATTTT.

Comment on this clonotype: This is likely a read error, given that the CDR3 carries no conserved phenylalanine or tryptophan at its end. This chain connects TRBV29-1 to TRBJ1-5; D is unresolved. The V end was cut by 6 bases, the J end by 4 bases, with 13 bases between. Germline V gene sequence: CDR1 SQVTM, CDR2 ANQGSEA. CDR3 length: 13 amino acids. The CDR3 region has the DNA TGCAGCGTGCGACTATCGCCGAATCAGCCCCAGCATTCT. Translation: CSVRLSPNQPQHS.

Details on this clonotype: With a much larger clone just one base away, this may be a read error. This CDR3 is CASSHGGSVELFF. In DNA, the CDR3 is TGTGCCAGCAGCCACGGGGGGTCCGTGGAGCTGTTTTTT. J is TRBJ2-2 and V is TRBV14; TRBD2 agrees at 7 bases. Trimming cost V 3 bases and J 10 bases; bases outside gene matches: 5. CDR3 length: 13 amino acids. CDR1 is SGHDN and CDR2 is FVKESK in the germline V gene.

The chain joins TRBV18 to TRBJ1-3, with unresolved D. Trimming shortened V by 5 bases and J by 4 bases, and 0 bases separated the two germline ends. The CDR3 totals 10 residues. CDR1 and CDR2 (germline): KGHSH, LQKENI. CDR3 sequence: CASSGNTIYF. The CDR3 DNA reads TGTGCCAGCTCAGGAAACACCATATATTTT.

This clonotype came up many times. The chain has TRBV20-1 and TRBJ2-3, with D possibly being TRBD2 (5 bases). Germline values: CDR1 DFQATT, CDR2 SNEGSKA (reference sequence). The V end lost 3 bases, the J end lost 6 bases, and 16 bases lay between the germline ends. This CDR3 is 14 amino acids long. The CDR3 sequence is CSARADGIKDTQYF. The CDR3 coding sequence is TGCAGTGCTAGGGCAGACGGGATCAAGGATACGCAGTATTTT.

As regards this clonotype: The CDR3 end shows no conserved phenylalanine or tryptophan, and so a read error is likely. The J gene is TRBJ2-1, the V gene TRBV6-2 or TRBV6-3; no clear D. This CDR3 is built from 15 residues. Germline CDR1 is MNHEY and CDR2 is SVGEGT. Trimming removed 3 bases from V and 3 bases from J, with 12 bases in between. The CDR3 nucleotides read TGTGCCAGCAGTTATCGTGTGACGCTCTACAATGAGCAGTTCTCC. It codes for CASSYRVTLYNEQFS.